One sample yielded the 16 T cell receptor beta chains listed below, sequenced in a study of shared clonotypes between healthy human individuals. Using immunoSEQ multiplex PCR, the repertoire was profiled, and TCRdb retains in-frame clones only, with some absent. The sample includes around 750,000 clones, roughly 70% of them seen just once. Sequencing was carried out using memory CD4+ T cells sorted from blood. Subset noted: CD45RA-negative fraction. These receptors were collected from a woman aged 25 to 45 in good health.

This chain uses TRBV4-1 with TRBJ2-7, with D possibly matching TRBD2 (5 bases). Looked up from germline, CDR1 is MGHRA and CDR2 is YSYEKL. Trimming stripped 1 base from V and 3 bases from J, with 19 bases between. The CDR3 is 17 residues long. Here the CDR3 reads CASSQVLRAGVSYEQYF. CDR3 nucleotide sequence: TGCGCCAGCAGCCAAGTCTTGCGGGCAGGAGTTAGCTACGAGCAGTACTTC.

This chain's CDR3 is CASREVGSGNTIYF. DNA of the CDR3: TGTGCCAGCAGGGAGGTAGGGTCTGGAAACACCATATATTTT. V gene TRBV25-1 combines with J gene TRBJ1-3; D unclear. V lost 6 bases, J lost 1 base, and 10 bases lay in between. The germline V gene encodes CDR1 MGHDK and CDR2 SYGVNS. There are 14 residues in the CDR3.

V and J are TRBV27 and TRBJ2-7, with 9 nucleotides matching TRBD2. This CDR3 region has 18 residues. Germline CDR1 reads MNHEY; CDR2 reads SMNVEV (reference sequence). J lost 6 bases, V lost 6 bases, and 21 bases had no gene match. Here the CDR3 reads CASSRKVPSGIFSGEQYF. The CDR3 DNA reads TGTGCCAGCAGCCGCAAAGTCCCTAGCGGGATCTTTTCGGGCGAGCAGTACTTC.

The CDR3 region has the DNA TGTGCCAGTAGTATGAGGGACAGCTTGGAAAAACTGTTTTTT. Amino acid sequence: CASSMRDSLEKLFF. The chain recombines TRBV19 with TRBJ1-4; 7 positions match TRBD1. CDR1 and CDR2 (germline): LNHDA, SQIVND (reference sequence). After removal of 3 bases from V and 8 bases from J, the junction contained 6 bases not matched to a gene. This CDR3 comprises 14 residues.

This clone was detected a few times. The V gene is TRBV12-5, the J gene TRBJ2-2; 12 bases are shared with TRBD2. CDR3 length: 20 residues. Germline CDR1 LGHNT, CDR2 FRNRAP. With V trimmed by 1 base and J by 0 bases, 9 bases remained unmatched. The CDR3 coding sequence is TGTGCTAGTGGTTTGGACCCCTTACTAGCGGGAGGCACGAACACCGGGGAGCTGTTTTTT. Translated, it gives CASGLDPLLAGGTNTGELFF.

The chain employs TRBV5-1 and TRBJ1-1; TRBD1 matches 7 bases. Per the germline V gene, CDR1 is SGHRS and CDR2 is YFSETQ. Trimming removed 3 bases from V and 1 base from J; junction bases left unmatched: 9. The CDR3 is 16 amino acids. As DNA, the CDR3 is TGCGCCAGCAGCTCCAGTTCGACAGGGAAGAACACTGAAGCTTTCTTT. Protein sequence: CASSSSSTGKNTEAFF.

V is TRBV11-2 and J is TRBJ2-1, with TRBD2 matching 8 bases. Losses at the gene ends were 4 bases for V and 4 bases for J; bases not matched to a gene: 3. The CDR3 spans 14 residues. Germline V gives CDR1 SGHAT, CDR2 FQNNGV. The CDR3 spells CASSSPGGYNEQFF. CDR3 nucleotides: TGTGCCAGCAGCTCTCCGGGAGGGTACAATGAGCAGTTCTTC.

This clone was seen once. For the CDR3, the DNA is TGCGCCAGCAGCTTGAAGGACAGTTATCTCTCTGGGGCCAACGTCCTGACTTTC. Encoded protein: CASSLKDSYLSGANVLTF. The V gene is TRBV5-1, the J gene TRBJ2-6; D might be TRBD1 (6 bases). The V end lost 1 base, the J end lost 0 bases, and 14 bases lay between the germline ends. The CDR3 is made up of 18 amino acids. Germline lookup yields CDR1 SGHRS and CDR2 YFSETQ.

The chain carries TRBV4-1 and TRBJ2-1, with 11 bases matching TRBD2. The ends lost 3 bases at V and 8 bases at J; junction bases unmatched: 6. Germline-derived CDR1 and CDR2 are MGHRA and YSYEKL. The CDR3 has 15 residues. CDR3 residues: CASSHQLAGVDEQFF. CDR3 sequence (DNA): TGCGCCAGCAGCCACCAACTAGCGGGAGTAGATGAGCAGTTCTTC.

The chain uses TRBV18 and TRBJ2-5, with no clear D. Trimming cost V 6 bases and J 5 bases, with 13 bases left between them. The germline V gene has CDR1 KGHSH and CDR2 LQKENI. The CDR3 has 13 residues. CDR3 sequence: CASSLGIRETQYF. The CDR3 nucleotides read TGTGCCAGCTCGCTAGGGATCCGGGAGACCCAGTACTTC. Full variable domain (outside the CDR3, taken from reference TRBV18 and TRBJ2-5): NAGVMQNPRHLVRRRGQEARLRCSPMKGHSHVYWYRQLPEEGLKFMVYLQKENIIDESGMPKERFSAEFPKEGPSILRIQQVVRGDSAAYFCASSLGIRETQYFGPGTRLLVL.

The genes are TRBV14 and TRBJ2-3, with a tentative D call TRBD1 (5 bases). This CDR3 spans 15 amino acids. Germline CDR1 and CDR2: SGHDN and FVKESK. Trimming shortened V by 1 base and J by 0 bases, and 8 bases separated the two germline ends. CDR3 sequence (DNA): TGTGCCAGCAGCCAAGTAAGGGGCAGCACAGATACGCAGTATTTT. Protein: CASSQVRGSTDTQYF. Drawing the rest from reference TRBV14 and TRBJ2-3, the complete variable domain is EAGVTQFPSHSVIEKGQTVTLRCDPISGHDNLYWYRRVMGKEIKFLLHFVKESKQDESGMPNNRFLAERTGGTYSTLKVQPAELEDSGVYFCASSQVRGSTDTQYFGPGTRLTVL.

The chain has TRBV5-1 and TRBJ2-7, with D perhaps matching TRBD2 (6 bases). Looked up from germline, CDR1 is SGHRS and CDR2 is YFSETQ. The CDR3 covers 15 residues. V was shortened by 4 bases and J by 0 bases, with 14 bases between the two germline ends. The CDR3 is CASSQRTAGSYEQYF. Here the CDR3 DNA reads TGCGCCAGCAGCCAGCGCACAGCGGGCTCCTACGAGCAGTACTTC.

This chain joins TRBV5-1 and TRBJ2-6, with D unresolved. CDR1 SGHRS and CDR2 YFSETQ come from the germline V gene. The length of the CDR3 is 15 residues. The germline V and J ends were trimmed by 4 bases and 0 bases, with 8 bases remaining between them. CDR3 protein: CASSPPLSGANVLTF. The CDR3 nucleotides are TGCGCCAGCAGCCCGCCCCTCTCTGGGGCCAACGTCCTGACTTTC.

The V and J genes are TRBV19 and TRBJ2-5; D remains unclear. The CDR3 runs 15 residues. The V end lost 5 bases, the J end lost 5 bases, and 18 bases lay between the germline ends. Germline values: CDR1 LNHDA, CDR2 SQIVND (reference sequence). CDR3 DNA: TGTGCCAGTAGTCGGATTGCTAGTAATAGGGAGACCCAGTACTTC. Its translation is CASSRIASNRETQYF.

The J gene is TRBJ2-2, the V gene TRBV19, with D possibly called TRBD1 or TRBD2 (5 bases each). The CDR3 runs 16 residues. Germline-derived CDR1 and CDR2 are LNHDA and SQIVND (reference sequence). Trimming stripped 5 bases from V and 3 bases from J, with 16 bases between. CDR3 amino acids: CASSSSLGAYTGELFF. CDR3 in DNA: TGTGCCAGTAGTTCCTCACTAGGGGCCTACACCGGGGAGCTGTTTTTT. Full variable domain (rest looked up from reference TRBV19 and TRBJ2-2): DGGITQSPKYLFRKEGQNVTLSCEQNLNHDAMYWYRQDPGQGLRLIYYSQIVNDFQKGDIAEGYSVSREKKESFPLTVTSAQKNPTAFYLCASSSSLGAYTGELFFGEGSRLTVL.

The V gene is TRBV7-9, the J gene TRBJ2-2; 7 positions agree with TRBD1. Trimming took 4 bases from V and 3 from J; bases not matched to a gene: 8. CDR3 length: 16 residues. Per germline, CDR1 SEHNR and CDR2 FQNEAQ (reference sequence). The chain's CDR3 is CASSSPGTAYTGELFF. The CDR3 region has the DNA TGTGCCAGCAGCTCGCCTGGGACAGCTTACACCGGGGAGCTGTTTTTT.